The 19 T cell receptor beta chains reported below all come from one sample, sequenced in a study of T cells in Graves' hyperthyroidism and ophthalmopathy (dated by TCRdb to about 2019). Receptor libraries were prepared by multiplex PCR. Sequenced using an Illumina HiSeq 2000. The TCR beta CDR3 regions were amplified from the RNA transcripts. For the first round of RT-PCR on the TCR CDR3, the HTBI primer set was used together with the Qiagen OneStep RT-PCR kit. The raw public reads went through TCRdb reprocessing: fastp at Q25, MiXCR clone calling, in-frame beta chains kept. When rows share a CDR3 protein, they turn into one entry using the most common DNA and genes. The sample has 550,000 to 650,000 distinct CDR3 sequences on record, over 11% of them singletons. The top ten clones comprise more than 5% of the sample. Sequences were obtained from blood. The receptors were gathered from a woman in her thirties with Graves' hyperthyroidism that later progressed to Graves' ophthalmopathy.

At least ten counts were recorded for this clonotype. The V gene is TRBV12-3 or TRBV12-4, the J gene TRBJ1-3; no reliable D call. The V end was cut by 7 bases, the J end by 3 bases, with 16 bases between. The CDR3 spans 15 residues. In DNA form, the CDR3 reads TGTGCCAGCACTCTCCGGGGTGGCCGTGGAAACACCATATATTTT. This sequence encodes CASTLRGGRGNTIYF.

This clonotype was detected many times. The rearrangement links TRBV25-1 to TRBJ2-7; the match to TRBD1 covers 8 bases. This CDR3 spans 15 amino acids. The germline V gene has CDR1 MGHDK and CDR2 SYGVNS. After removal of 6 bases from V and 0 bases from J, the junction contained 7 bases not matched to a gene. CDR3 coding DNA: TGTGCCAGCAGCGGGGACAGGAGGAGCTCCTACGAGCAGTACTTC. Translation gives CASSGDRRSSYEQYF.

The chain links TRBV7-2 to TRBJ1-2; tentatively, D is TRBD1 (6 bases). The V gene lost 1 base and the J gene lost 8 bases, with 11 bases spanning the gap. Germline loops: CDR1 SGHTA, CDR2 FQGNSA. The CDR3 has 13 amino acids. The CDR3 DNA is TGTGCCAGCAGCTTAGGGGGCAGGGGAGGCTACACCTTC. It specifies CASSLGGRGGYTF.

In its sample, this clonotype was seen many times. CDR3 amino acids: CASSLAGGGDTQYF. The CDR3 DNA is TGTGCCAGCAGCTTAGCCGGGGGAGGGGATACGCAGTATTTT. The V call is TRBV7-2, the J call TRBJ2-3; 7 bases map to TRBD2. The CDR3 spans 14 residues. V shed 0 bases and J 6 bases; nucleotides not matched to a gene: 3. Germline V gene sequence: CDR1 SGHTA, CDR2 FQGNSA.

This clonotype was seen at least ten times. The chain is built from TRBV7-6 and TRBJ2-5; TRBD1 matches 9 bases. Germline loops: CDR1 SGHVS, CDR2 FNYEAQ. The V gene end was trimmed by 4 bases and the J gene end by 4 bases; junction bases not matched to a gene: 10. The CDR3 contains 16 residues. This CDR3 reads CASSSPRTGDGETQYF. CDR3 in DNA: TGTGCCAGCAGCTCTCCTCGGACAGGGGATGGAGAGACCCAGTACTTC.

J is TRBJ2-1 and V is TRBV29-1; TRBD2 might be the D (6 bases). Germline lookup yields CDR1 SQVTM and CDR2 ANQGSEA. V lost 6 bases and J lost 9, with 9 bases in between. The CDR3 consists of 10 residues. The CDR3 DNA follows: TGCAGCGTGACCGGGGGTGAGCAGTTCTTC. It encodes CSVTGGEQFF.

There are a few counts of this clonotype. V gene TRBV4-1 combines with J gene TRBJ1-5; TRBD1 is a possible D gene (6 bases). CDR1 is MGHRA, CDR2 YSYEKL, per germline. The V gene lost 3 bases and the J gene lost 7 bases, with 22 bases spanning the gap. The CDR3 covers 17 residues. The CDR3 loop reads CASSQVAGTMREQPQHF. The CDR3 DNA is TGCGCCAGCAGCCAGGTTGCCGGGACAATGAGGGAACAGCCCCAGCATTTT.

This clonotype was found many times. CDR3 DNA: TGTGCCTGGAGTGAAGGGTGGTCCGGGGAGCTGTTTTTT. This translates into CAWSEGWSGELFF. The chain couples TRBV30 to TRBJ2-2; D remains unclear. Trimming shortened V by 1 base and J by 6 bases, and 9 bases separated the two germline ends. The germline CDR1 and CDR2 sequences are GTSNPN and SVGIG (reference sequence). CDR3 length equals 13 residues.

Note on this clonotype: A junction boundary mismatches the germline segment, possibly from a read error. V gene TRBV27 combines with J gene TRBJ2-7; 8 nucleotides align to TRBD1. Germline assignment: CDR1 MNHEY and CDR2 SMNVEV (reference sequence). The CDR3 covers 11 residues. The CDR3 coding sequence is TGTGCCCGGACAGGGACCTACGAGCGGTACTTC. It specifies CARTGTYERYF.

This clonotype was counted many times. The chain has TRBV7-2 and TRBJ2-7; weak D call: TRBD2 (5 bases). V was shortened by 2 bases and J by 0 bases, with 8 bases between the two germline ends. Per the germline V gene, CDR1 is SGHTA and CDR2 is FQGNSA. The CDR3 has 14 residues. CDR3 protein: CASSLYRGSYEQYF. CDR3 sequence (DNA): TGTGCCAGCAGCTTATATCGGGGCTCCTACGAGCAGTACTTC.

This clonotype was seen once. The J gene is TRBJ2-6, the V gene TRBV7-3; tentatively, D is TRBD1 (5 bases). The CDR3 has 17 amino acids. Trimming shortened V by 3 bases and J by 0 bases, and 12 bases separated the two germline ends. The germline V gene has CDR1 SGHTA and CDR2 FQGTGA. CDR3 coding DNA: TGTGCCAGCAGCTTGGGGCAGGCCGTCTCTGGGGCCAACGTCCTGACTTTC. It encodes CASSLGQAVSGANVLTF.

This clonotype was seen only a few times. V usage is TRBV10-1 and J usage is TRBJ2-4, with a weak D call TRBD2 (6 bases). CDR1 is WNHNN, CDR2 SYGVQD, per germline (reference sequence). The CDR3 runs to 13 residues. The V and J ends lost 6 bases and 8 bases respectively, with 14 bases between them. The CDR3: CASSPKGGDIQYF. The CDR3 DNA sequence: TGCGCCAGCAGCCCTAAAGGCGGGGACATTCAGTACTTC.

The V gene is TRBV2, the J gene TRBJ2-1, with 10 bases identical to TRBD1. The J segment lost 7 bases and the V segment lost 3 bases, leaving 6 bases of the junction unmatched. The germline V gene has CDR1 SNHLY and CDR2 FYNNEI. The CDR3 consists of 15 residues. The CDR3 sequence is CASSEEGTGVNEQFF. The CDR3 DNA follows: TGTGCCAGCAGTGAGGAGGGGACAGGGGTTAATGAGCAGTTCTTC.

The rearrangement joins TRBV29-1 to TRBJ2-2; 10 bases agree with TRBD1. V lost 2 bases, J lost 6 bases, and 6 bases stayed unmatched. Germline assignment: CDR1 SQVTM and CDR2 ANQGSEA. This CDR3 spans 15 amino acids. In DNA form, the CDR3 reads TGCAGCGTTGAATCGGGCGGGACAGGGGCCGGGGAGCTGTTTTTT. It translates to CSVESGGTGAGELFF.

At least ten counts were recorded for this clonotype. J is TRBJ1-4 and V is TRBV18; D is unresolved. Between the trimmed V and J ends, which lost 4 bases and 0 bases, there was a span of 3 bases. Germline V gene data show CDR1 as KGHSH and CDR2 as LQKENI. The CDR3 sequence is 13 residues long. The CDR3 sequence: CASSRSTNEKLFF. The CDR3 DNA follows: TGTGCCAGCTCACGGTCAACTAATGAAAAACTGTTTTTT. The whole variable domain, filled in from reference TRBV18 and TRBJ1-4, reads NAGVMQNPRHLVRRRGQEARLRCSPMKGHSHVYWYRQLPEEGLKFMVYLQKENIIDESGMPKERFSAEFPKEGPSILRIQQVVRGDSAAYFCASSRSTNEKLFFGSGTQLSVL.

There are a few counts of this clonotype. This sequence joins TRBV4-1 and TRBJ1-5; 9 bases are shared with TRBD1. V lost 1 base to trimming and J lost 7 bases; unmatched junction nucleotides: 2. There are 14 residues in the CDR3. The V gene's germline CDR1 is MGHRA and CDR2 YSYEKL. This CDR3 is CASSQGTGEQPQHF. The CDR3 bases are TGCGCCAGCAGCCAAGGGACAGGGGAGCAGCCCCAGCATTTT.

This clonotype was counted many times. The genes are TRBV6-2 or TRBV6-3 and TRBJ1-5; D remains ambiguous. The CDR3 extends over 12 amino acids. Germline V gene lookup returns CDR1 MNHEY and CDR2 SVGEGT. Trimming left V 5 bases short and J 9 bases short, with 11 bases between. The CDR3 reads CASSATFPPQHF. CDR3 DNA sequence: TGTGCCAGCAGTGCCACCTTCCCGCCCCAGCATTTT.

This clonotype has a count of ten or more. The chain recombines TRBV30 with TRBJ2-7, with D possibly TRBD2 on 6 matching bases. Germline CDR1 GTSNPN, CDR2 SVGIG (reference sequence). The V and J ends lost 2 bases and 3 bases respectively, with 14 bases between them. This CDR3 comprises 14 residues. CDR3 sequence (DNA): TGTGCCTGGAGTTATCCCGGGCGGGGCTACGAGCAGTACTTC. It codes for CAWSYPGRGYEQYF. The full variable domain, completed using reference TRBV30 and TRBJ2-7, is SQTIHQWPATLVQPVGSPLSLECTVEGTSNPNLYWYRQAAGRGLQLLFYSVGIGQISSEVPQNLSASRPQDRQFILSSKKLLLSDSGFYLCAWSYPGRGYEQYFGPGTRLTVT.

The chain links TRBV7-9 to TRBJ1-2, with TRBD1 as a possible D gene (5 bases). Germline V gene sequence: CDR1 SEHNR, CDR2 FQNEAQ (reference sequence). V was shortened by 5 bases and J by 5 bases, with 18 bases between the two germline ends. This CDR3 has 15 amino acids. CDR3 coding DNA: TGTGCCAGCAGCCCCGTGGGTTGGGGGAGATATGGCTACACCTTC. Translated: CASSPVGWGRYGYTF.